The 17 T cell receptor beta chains listed next were all sequenced from one sample in a study of T cells after yellow fever vaccination. TCRdb re-called the 5' RACE reads with MiXCR, one entry per CDR3 protein. The repertoire consists of over 250,000 distinct CDR3 sequences, with 4.1% occurring once and the leading ten covering approximately 25%. Material: PBMCs, obtained 5 days after the yellow fever booster vaccination. These receptors were collected from a man aged 18 to 30 who received the YFV17D yellow fever vaccine.

Many counts were recorded for this clonotype. V is TRBV3-1 and J is TRBJ2-3; perhaps D is TRBD1 or TRBD2 (6 bases each). Germline CDR1 LGHDT, CDR2 YNNKEL (reference sequence). The CDR3 is 15 residues long. The V end was cut by 0 bases, the J end by 2 bases, with 9 bases between. DNA of the CDR3: TGTGCCAGCAGCCAAGAAGGGGGGCACACAGATACGCAGTATTTT. Translated: CASSQEGGHTDTQYF.

Comments on this clonotype: Given a much more abundant clone one base away, this may be a read error. This CDR3 fails to terminate in the conserved phenylalanine or tryptophan, so it likely reflects a read error. The chain joins TRBV7-8 to TRBJ2-3; maybe TRBD1 (6 bases). V shed 0 bases and J shed 3 bases, with 13 bases lying between them. Germline lookup yields CDR1 SGHVS and CDR2 FQNEAQ. The CDR3 is made up of 16 amino acids. Here the CDR3 reads CASSLARQGRTDTQYI. The CDR3 DNA reads as TGTGCCAGCAGCTTAGCGCGGCAGGGGCGGACAGATACGCAGTATATT.

Concerning this clonotype itself: No DNA is shown, since the ends of the CDR3 on it are uncertain; the CDR3 is the one TCRdb lists. The chain links TRBV12-2 to TRBJ2-3; TRBD1, the D gene given by the table, was not confirmed from the DNA. TRBV12-2 is given as a pseudogene. The CDR3 extends over 18 residues, inclusive of both ends. The chain's CDR3 is CASRLAPHGASAPDTQYF.

This clonotype was recorded many times. V gene TRBV20-1 combines with J gene TRBJ1-1, with D tentatively TRBD1 (6 bases). This CDR3 spans 13 amino acids. Germline V CDR1 and CDR2: DFQATT, SNEGSKA (reference sequence). Trimming took 6 bases from V and 1 from J, leaving 12 bases between them. CDR3 nucleotide sequence: TGCAGTGCCCGGGGGGGGCGGAACACTGAAGCTTTCTTT. Protein: CSARGGRNTEAFF.

A few counts support this clonotype. The CDR3 sequence is CASREQDLIHSGNTIYF. Written as DNA, the CDR3 is TGCGCCAGTCGGGAACAGGACTTAATACACTCTGGAAACACCATATATTTT. The chain uses TRBV4-1 and TRBJ1-3, with D possibly matching TRBD1 (5 bases). Per germline, CDR1 MGHRA and CDR2 YSYEKL. V lost 9 bases to trimming and J lost 0 bases, with 21 bases between them. The CDR3 consists of 17 residues.

This rearrangement joins TRBV12-3 or TRBV12-4 to TRBJ2-5; TRBD1 agrees at 9 bases. This CDR3 is built from 15 residues. The trim removed 5 bases at V and 4 bases at J, leaving 8 bases unmatched. The CDR3, as DNA: TGTGCCAGCAGTCCCGGGACAGGGCGGTCAGAGACCCAGTACTTC. Residues: CASSPGTGRSETQYF.

This clonotype has just a few counts. The chain uses TRBV20-1 and TRBJ2-7; possibly TRBD2 for D (5 bases). Trimming took 6 bases from V and 4 from J, leaving 10 bases between them. This CDR3 has 11 residues. In germline, CDR1 is DFQATT, CDR2 SNEGSKA (reference sequence). CDR3 region: CSAPWEYEQYF. As DNA, the CDR3 is TGCAGTGCCCCCTGGGAGTACGAGCAGTACTTC.

The V gene is TRBV28, the J gene TRBJ2-1, with 12 bases aligning to TRBD2. Germline assignment: CDR1 MDHEN and CDR2 SYDVKM. Trimming cost V 1 base and J 7 bases; bases outside gene matches: 5. CDR3 size: 16 residues. CDR3 sequence reads: CASSLLLAGGWNEQFF. CDR3 DNA sequence: TGTGCCAGCAGTTTATTACTAGCGGGGGGCTGGAATGAGCAGTTCTTC.

This clonotype was counted many times. The J gene is TRBJ1-6, the V gene TRBV7-6; TRBD1 matches at 8 bases. J gave up 5 bases and V 5 bases, and 8 bases lay outside the gene matches. The CDR3 extends over 16 amino acids. In germline, CDR1 is SGHVS, CDR2 FNYEAQ. The CDR3 loop reads CASSQGAVVNNSPLHF. The DNA of the CDR3 is TGTGCCAGCAGCCAGGGGGCGGTGGTGAATAATTCACCCCTCCACTTT.

This clonotype has more than one count but fewer than ten. The CDR3 protein is CASTGTSGYGYTF. CDR3 DNA sequence: TGTGCCAGCACAGGGACTTCGGGCTATGGCTACACCTTC. The chain has TRBV9 and TRBJ1-2; D is perhaps TRBD1 (5 bases). The V gene's germline CDR1 is SGDLS and CDR2 YYNGEE. V was trimmed by 6 bases and J by 4 bases, leaving 13 bases between them. The CDR3 is made up of 13 amino acids.

This chain uses TRBV10-2 with TRBJ2-5; possible D gene TRBD2, 5 bases. Trimming took off 8 bases at V and 9 bases at J, with 13 bases between the two ends. Germline values: CDR1 WSHSY, CDR2 SAAADI. The CDR3 is made up of 11 amino acids. The chain's CDR3 is CASWAGTSQYF. In DNA, the CDR3 is TGCGCCAGCTGGGCGGGCACGTCCCAGTACTTC.

In DNA form, the CDR3 reads TGTGCCAGCAGCATACGTTCCAGGGGGACAGACTATGGCTACACCTTC. This codes for CASSIRSRGTDYGYTF. The chain links TRBV7-8 to TRBJ1-2; TRBD1 matches 7 bases. CDR1 is SGHVS and CDR2 is FQNEAQ in the germline V gene. This CDR3 comprises 16 residues. The V gene end was trimmed by 5 bases and the J gene end by 3 bases; junction bases not matched to a gene: 12. The full variable domain, rest sourced from reference TRBV7-8 and TRBJ1-2, is GAGVSQSPRYKVAKRGQDVALRCDPISGHVSLFWYQQALGQGPEFLTYFQNEAQLDKSGLPSDRFFAERPEGSVSTLKIQRTQQEDSAVYLCASSIRSRGTDYGYTFGSGTRLTVV.

Many counts were recorded for this clonotype. The chain has TRBV5-1 and TRBJ2-1, with unresolved D. CDR1 is SGHRS, CDR2 YFSETQ, per germline. Between the trimmed V and J ends, which lost 5 bases and 4 bases, there was a span of 1 base. The CDR3 sequence is 10 residues long. CDR3 sequence: CASRYNEQFF. The CDR3 DNA reads TGCGCCAGCAGATACAATGAGCAGTTCTTC.

This clonotype was counted only a few times. The chain has TRBV2 and TRBJ1-1, with 9 positions matching TRBD1. Germline V gene lookup returns CDR1 SNHLY and CDR2 FYNNEI. J gave up 7 bases and V 5 bases, and 5 bases lay outside the gene matches. CDR3 length: 13 residues. The CDR3: CASSPGTGYEAFF. The CDR3, as DNA: TGTGCCAGCAGTCCCGGGACAGGGTATGAAGCTTTCTTT.

This clonotype was counted between two and nine times. The chain uses TRBV5-1 and TRBJ1-2; no clear D. Germline CDR1 reads SGHRS; CDR2 reads YFSETQ. V was pared by 5 bases and J by 6 bases, with 11 bases between. The CDR3 is made up of 12 amino acids. CDR3 sequence (DNA): TGCGCCAGCAGTCCGGGAGGAAATGGCTACACCTTC. Translated, it gives CASSPGGNGYTF.

A single count supports this clonotype. This chain connects TRBV19 to TRBJ1-5; D is undetermined. Per the germline V gene, CDR1 is LNHDA and CDR2 is SQIVND (reference sequence). The CDR3 runs 14 residues. V was trimmed by 1 base and J by 3 bases, leaving 7 bases between them. The CDR3 here is CASSIAGFNQPQHF. For the CDR3, the DNA is TGTGCCAGTAGTATAGCGGGTTTCAATCAGCCCCAGCATTTT. The full variable domain, with the rest looked up from reference TRBV19 and TRBJ1-5, is DGGITQSPKYLFRKEGQNVTLSCEQNLNHDAMYWYRQDPGQGLRLIYYSQIVNDFQKGDIAEGYSVSREKKESFPLTVTSAQKNPTAFYLCASSIAGFNQPQHFGDGTRLSIL.

This clonotype occurred many times. Germline is not matched at one junction end, which may reflect a read error. This sequence joins TRBV11-2 and TRBJ2-5, with 13 bases lining up with TRBD2. Germline V gives CDR1 SGHAT, CDR2 FQNNGV. This CDR3 contains 16 residues. In DNA form, the CDR3 reads TGCGCCAGCAGCTCCCGACTAGCGGGGGGTGAGGAGACCCAGTACTTC. This translates into CASSSRLAGGEETQYF.